Here is one T cell receptor (beta chain) with its context. Its antigen is unidentified. This sample was included in a study of cytomegalovirus exposure and HLA in healthy donors. There are 14 residues in the CDR3. Trimming removed 2 bases at V and 8 bases at J, with 14 bases between. Germline values: CDR1 LNHDA, CDR2 SQIVND (reference sequence). Both 60 Vbeta primers and 13 Jbeta primers went into the PCR. Sequencing used immunoSEQ multiplex PCR; TCRdb keeps in-frame clones, though not all of them. The sample records roughly 120,000 clones, 80% being singletons. Study findings and constraints: Roughly uniform depth of sequencing across donors was assumed in presence/absence analyses. Later on, an analysis found that several of the most significant clusters appeared to be linked to common viral pathogens, which included parvovirus B19. Associated with HLA alleles at 0.05 false discovery rate in a later analysis were over 15,000 TCR beta sequences. An analysis was carried out at a later point. It showed that HLA-associated TCR beta chains were more clonally expanded than equally common non-associated chains.

The chain links TRBV19 to TRBJ2-3; the D gene is possibly TRBD1 (5 bases). The receptor was isolated from a female donor in good health and CMV-seropositive. Sequenced: PBMCs. In DNA form, the CDR3 reads TGTGCCAGTAGTATACAGGGTATTCGTGGTACGCAGTATTTT. It is translated as CASSIQGIRGTQYF.